The entry below describes one T cell receptor (beta chain). The antigen is undetermined. There were likely unrecorded immune exposures, though donors were nominally healthy when sampled. This record comes from a study of cytomegalovirus exposure and HLA in healthy donors. Findings of the study overall: TCR beta V- and J-gene trimming was later associated with a missense DCLRE1C variant. For most TCR sequences rarity was the rule, although some public TCRs occurred in many donors. CMV serostatus alone was available as immune exposure information.

Germline V gene lookup returns CDR1 MNHEY and CDR2 SMNVEV (reference sequence). The CDR3 runs 13 residues. Trimming removed 4 bases at V and 2 bases at J, with 9 bases between. The PCR ran on 60 Vbeta and 13 Jbeta primers. Method: immunoSEQ multiplex PCR; TCRdb's copy keeps in-frame clones and lacks some. The sample contains about 160,000 clones, around 72% of which appear only once. The source material was PBMCs. The source is a middle-aged man in good health and CMV-seropositive. This chain uses TRBV27 with TRBJ2-7, with D maybe TRBD1 (5 bases). CDR3 region: CASSWTSAYEQYF. CDR3 sequence (DNA): TGTGCCAGCAGTTGGACATCCGCCTACGAGCAGTACTTC.